Following are 26 T cell receptor beta chains from one sample sequenced in a study of post-analysis software for immune sequencing data. Study conclusions and caveats: Included in a set of five TRBV segments more frequent in patients than controls were TRBV5-6, TRBV5-1 and TRBV20-1.

The antigens these receptors bind are not known. The library was made from cDNA and included unique molecular identifiers. MiXCR was run by TCRdb on the PCR reads, yielding one entry per CDR3 protein. Of about 770,000 distinct CDR3 sequences listed, about 43% are singletons. Source material: blood. These receptors originate from a girl aged 5 to 17 with multiple sclerosis.

This clonotype was seen at least ten times. The chain links TRBV6-5 to TRBJ2-3, with 10 positions matching TRBD2. Per the germline V gene, CDR1 is MNHEY and CDR2 is SVGAGI. The CDR3 consists of 15 residues. The V and J ends lost 2 bases and 2 bases, in that order; junction bases with no gene match: 1. In nucleotides, the CDR3 is TGTGCCAGCAGTTACACTAGCGGGGACACAGATACGCAGTATTTT. It codes for CASSYTSGDTDTQYF.

The V call is TRBV7-9, the J call TRBJ2-5; 14 bases map to TRBD2. The CDR3 length is 19 residues. Unmatched junction bases numbered 14, after V lost 6 bases and J lost 2 bases. CDR1 SEHNR and CDR2 FQNEAQ come from the germline V gene (reference sequence). In nucleotides, the CDR3 is TGTGCCAGCAGGACAAAACCGGGACTAGCGGGAGAGACACAAGAGACCCAGTACTTC. Its protein is CASRTKPGLAGETQETQYF.

The genes are TRBV5-1 and TRBJ2-1; possibly TRBD2 for D (6 bases). V dropped 0 bases and J dropped 8 bases, with 21 bases sitting between them. The CDR3 has 17 residues. Germline CDR1 SGHRS, CDR2 YFSETQ. The CDR3 region has the DNA TGCGCCAGCAGCTTGGGAAAGGGTGGAGCGGGTGCGCATGAGCAGTTCTTC. It encodes CASSLGKGGAGAHEQFF.

The rearrangement joins TRBV20-1 to TRBJ2-4, with a weak D call TRBD2 (5 bases). The DNA end lines up better with TRBJ2-7; the J call may be wrong. There are 13 residues in the CDR3. Germline lookup yields CDR1 DFQATT and CDR2 SNEGSKA (reference sequence). This CDR3 reads CSAWESGPYEQYF. The DNA for the CDR3 is TGCAGTGCTTGGGAGTCCGGGCCGTACGAGCAGTACTTC.

V is TRBV20-1 and J is TRBJ2-4; TRBD2 matches 12 bases. Judging by the DNA end, TRBJ2-7 fits better; the J call may be wrong. Germline V gene sequence: CDR1 DFQATT, CDR2 SNEGSKA (reference sequence). The CDR3 sequence is 15 residues long. CDR3 sequence reads: CSAQKTSGRGYEQYF. The CDR3 bases are TGCAGTGCCCAGAAGACTAGCGGGAGAGGGTACGAGCAGTACTTC.

A few counts support this clonotype. The chain combines TRBV7-9 with TRBJ2-5; D may be TRBD2 (5 bases). Germline assignment: CDR1 SEHNR and CDR2 FQNEAQ (reference sequence). The V and J ends lost 4 bases and 5 bases respectively, with 14 bases between them. The CDR3 extends over 14 amino acids. For the CDR3, the DNA is TGTGCCAGCAGCTCCCAGAGGGAAGTGGAGACCCAGTACTTC. It codes for CASSSQREVETQYF. Full variable domain (remainder filled in from reference TRBV7-9 and TRBJ2-5): DTGVSQNPRHKITKRGQNVTFRCDPISEHNRLYWYRQTLGQGPEFLTYFQNEAQLEKSRLLSDRFSAERPKGSFSTLEIQRTEQGDSAMYLCASSSQREVETQYFGPGTRLLVL.

Note on this clonotype: At one boundary the junction diverges from the germline segment, which might be a read error. The chain is built from TRBV3-1 and TRBJ2-5; TRBD1 agrees at 9 bases. Germline assignment: CDR1 LGHDT and CDR2 YNNKEL (reference sequence). The CDR3 runs 13 residues. In DNA, the CDR3 is TGTGCCAGCGGACAGGGGTCCTTCGAGACCCGGTACTTC. Amino acids: CASGQGSFETRYF.

This clonotype came up a few times. V and J are TRBV27 and TRBJ2-7, with unresolved D. Trimming shortened V by 5 bases and J by 7 bases, and 21 bases separated the two germline ends. This CDR3 region has 15 residues. Germline CDR1 is MNHEY and CDR2 is SMNVEV (reference sequence). The CDR3 is CASSPPGLITGEQYF. The CDR3 DNA sequence: TGTGCCAGCAGTCCCCCGGGCCTGATTACTGGGGAGCAGTACTTC.

This clonotype was seen once. In DNA form, the CDR3 reads TGCAGTGCTAGCCGGTCGGGCATGGTCTACGAGCAGTACTTC. Translated: CSASRSGMVYEQYF. The chain couples TRBV20-1 to TRBJ2-7; D is unresolved. The V end lost 3 bases, the J end lost 3 bases, and 15 bases lay between the germline ends. The CDR3 totals 14 residues. CDR1 is DFQATT, CDR2 SNEGSKA, per germline (reference sequence).

The rearrangement links TRBV21-1 to TRBJ1-1; TRBD1, the table's D call, was not compared with the DNA. TRBV21-1 is termed a pseudogene. This CDR3 has 16 residues. CDR3 nucleotides: TGTGCCAGCAGCAACCCCCTGGCGGGGGGAGACACTGAAGCTTTCTTT. It is translated as CASSNPLAGGDTEAFF.

V and J are TRBV12-3 or TRBV12-4 and TRBJ2-5; 11 bases map to TRBD2. V trimming: 1 base; J trimming: 6 bases; junction bases outside the gene matches: 10. This CDR3 comprises 17 residues. CDR3: CASSLGGTSGRGKTQYF. CDR3 in DNA: TGTGCCAGCAGTTTAGGTGGTACTAGCGGGAGAGGGAAGACCCAGTACTTC.

There are a few counts of this clonotype. CDR3 nucleotide sequence: TGTGCCAGCACCCCCCTGGAGGGGATTAACTATGGCTACACCTTC. Amino acids: CASTPLEGINYGYTF. The chain has TRBV7-9 and TRBJ1-2; D is perhaps TRBD1 (5 bases). CDR1 SEHNR and CDR2 FQNEAQ come from the germline V gene (reference sequence). The CDR3 consists of 15 residues. Trimming removed 7 bases from V and 1 base from J, with 16 bases in between.

There are a few counts of this clonotype. The chain carries TRBV4-1 and TRBJ2-1; 10 positions agree with TRBD2. The CDR3 totals 18 residues. Looked up from germline, CDR1 is MGHRA and CDR2 is YSYEKL. J gave up 0 bases and V 3 bases, and 8 bases lay outside the gene matches. The chain's CDR3 is CASSQGTSAQSSYNEQFF. The CDR3 nucleotides read TGCGCCAGCAGCCAGGGGACTAGCGCCCAAAGCTCCTACAATGAGCAGTTCTTC.

The chain combines TRBV10-3 with TRBJ1-2; D is ambiguous. The CDR3 length is 12 residues. CDR1 is ENHRY and CDR2 is SYGVKD in the germline V gene. V lost 0 bases and J 4 bases, leaving 3 bases between the germline ends. Written as DNA, the CDR3 is TGTGCCATCAGTGAGTCCGTCTATGGCTACACCTTC. Residues: CAISESVYGYTF.

This clonotype was seen a few times. This sequence joins TRBV7-3 and TRBJ2-7, with TRBD2 identical over 9 bases. The CDR3 spans 14 residues. Losses at the gene ends were 4 bases for V and 2 bases for J; bases not matched to a gene: 3. Germline assignment: CDR1 SGHTA and CDR2 FQGTGA. The CDR3 protein is CASSYAGGPYEQYF. CDR3 DNA sequence: TGTGCCAGCAGCTACGCGGGGGGGCCCTACGAGCAGTACTTC.

This clonotype was seen only once. At one end, the junction sequence differs from germline, possibly due to a read error. The genes are TRBV7-7 and TRBJ1-1; 9 nucleotides align to TRBD1. The CDR3 contains 16 residues. The germline gives CDR1 SSHAT, CDR2 FNYEAQ (reference sequence). The DNA for the CDR3 is TGTGCTAGCAGCTTGTACAGGGGGCGGAGGGACACTGAAGCTTTCTTT. It translates to CASSLYRGRRDTEAFF.

The CDR3 sequence: CSASSAQRGDNEQFF. CDR3 sequence (DNA): TGCAGTGCTAGTTCGGCCCAGCGGGGGGACAATGAGCAGTTCTTC. The chain has TRBV20-1 and TRBJ2-1; 9 positions agree with TRBD2. In germline, CDR1 is DFQATT, CDR2 SNEGSKA (reference sequence). The CDR3 runs to 15 residues. Germline trimming cut 3 bases from V and 5 bases from J; bases unmatched to any gene: 8.

The chain employs TRBV9 and TRBJ2-5; 10 bases line up with TRBD2. V lost 3 bases, J lost 11 bases, and 13 bases stayed unmatched. The CDR3 is 15 amino acids. Germline V gives CDR1 SGDLS, CDR2 YYNGEE. The CDR3 is CASSAGLAVLREQYF. The CDR3 DNA sequence: TGTGCCAGCAGCGCCGGACTAGCGGTCCTTCGGGAGCAGTACTTC.

The chain couples TRBV4-3 to TRBJ2-7, with D maybe TRBD2 (6 bases). Germline V lookup: CDR1 LGHNA, CDR2 YSLEER. The CDR3 totals 14 residues. Trimming stripped 0 bases from V and 4 bases from J, with 10 bases between. CDR3 nucleotide sequence: TGCGCCAGCAGCCAAGATATGGGGGGATACGAGCAGTACTTC. The encoded protein is CASSQDMGGYEQYF.

CDR3 loop: CASSSSLAGAVADTQYF. CDR3 DNA sequence: TGTGCCAGCAGCTCTTCCTTAGCGGGAGCTGTCGCAGATACGCAGTATTTT. The chain couples TRBV7-6 to TRBJ2-3, with TRBD2 matching 9 bases. The V gene's germline CDR1 is SGHVS and CDR2 FNYEAQ. The V gene end was trimmed by 4 bases and the J gene end by 4 bases; junction bases not matched to a gene: 12. The CDR3 sequence is 17 residues long.

This clonotype occurred a few times. The CDR3 loop is CASSLERDRTDTQYF. CDR3 in DNA: TGTGCCAGCAGCTTGGAGAGGGACAGGACAGATACGCAGTATTTT. The chain couples TRBV7-2 to TRBJ2-3; 8 bases map to TRBD1. This CDR3 contains 15 residues. Germline V gene data show CDR1 as SGHTA and CDR2 as FQGNSA. With V trimmed by 3 bases and J by 3 bases, 5 bases remained unmatched.

Only a few counts were recorded for this clonotype. This rearrangement joins TRBV5-1 to TRBJ2-7, with D perhaps matching TRBD2 (5 bases). V lost 0 bases, J lost 4 bases, and 14 bases lay in between. The CDR3 has 15 residues. Germline V gene lookup returns CDR1 SGHRS and CDR2 YFSETQ. CDR3 residues: CASSLDPGEIYEQYF. CDR3 sequence (DNA): TGCGCCAGCAGCTTGGACCCTGGGGAGATATACGAGCAGTACTTC. Together with reference TRBV5-1 and TRBJ2-7, the CDR3 gives the full variable domain: KAGVTQTPRYLIKTRGQQVTLSCSPISGHRSVSWYQQTPGQGLQFLFEYFSETQRNKGNFPGRFSGRQFSNSRSEMNVSTLELGDSALYLCASSLDPGEIYEQYFGPGTRLTVT.

V and J are TRBV28 and TRBJ2-7; D might be TRBD2 (6 bases). This CDR3 is 12 amino acids long. CDR1 is MDHEN and CDR2 is SYDVKM in the germline V gene. V was shortened by 1 base and J by 7 bases, with 8 bases between the two germline ends. The chain's CDR3 is CASSLFGGEQYF. The CDR3, as DNA: TGTGCCAGCAGTTTATTTGGGGGGGAGCAGTACTTC.

The chain uses TRBV7-9 and TRBJ2-7; D may match TRBD1 or TRBD2 (5 bases each). The CDR3 runs to 16 residues. V lost 1 base, J lost 0 bases, and 13 bases lay in between. Germline values: CDR1 SEHNR, CDR2 FQNEAQ (reference sequence). The CDR3 here is CASSLGSPGPSYEQYF. The CDR3 DNA follows: TGTGCCAGCAGCTTAGGGTCACCGGGACCCTCCTACGAGCAGTACTTC. The variable domain in full, with the rest retrieved from reference TRBV7-9 and TRBJ2-7, is DTGVSQNPRHKITKRGQNVTFRCDPISEHNRLYWYRQTLGQGPEFLTYFQNEAQLEKSRLLSDRFSAERPKGSFSTLEIQRTEQGDSAMYLCASSLGSPGPSYEQYFGPGTRLTVT.

The chain couples TRBV27 to TRBJ2-3; D is perhaps TRBD1 or TRBD2 (5 bases each). The CDR3 totals 13 residues. Trimming took 4 bases from V and 6 from J, leaving 11 bases between them. Germline values: CDR1 MNHEY, CDR2 SMNVEV (reference sequence). The CDR3 bases are TGTGCCAGCAGTTGGACTGGGGCGGATACGCAGTATTTT. Its translation is CASSWTGADTQYF.

This clonotype appeared a few times. This rearrangement joins TRBV20-1 to TRBJ2-7; possibly TRBD1 for D (6 bases). Trimming took off 6 bases at V and 7 bases at J, with 13 bases between the two ends. CDR1 is DFQATT and CDR2 is SNEGSKA in the germline V gene (reference sequence). The CDR3 sequence is 11 residues long. The CDR3 sequence is CSATTGGEQYF. The DNA of the CDR3 is TGCAGTGCGACGACAGGTGGAGAGCAGTACTTC.